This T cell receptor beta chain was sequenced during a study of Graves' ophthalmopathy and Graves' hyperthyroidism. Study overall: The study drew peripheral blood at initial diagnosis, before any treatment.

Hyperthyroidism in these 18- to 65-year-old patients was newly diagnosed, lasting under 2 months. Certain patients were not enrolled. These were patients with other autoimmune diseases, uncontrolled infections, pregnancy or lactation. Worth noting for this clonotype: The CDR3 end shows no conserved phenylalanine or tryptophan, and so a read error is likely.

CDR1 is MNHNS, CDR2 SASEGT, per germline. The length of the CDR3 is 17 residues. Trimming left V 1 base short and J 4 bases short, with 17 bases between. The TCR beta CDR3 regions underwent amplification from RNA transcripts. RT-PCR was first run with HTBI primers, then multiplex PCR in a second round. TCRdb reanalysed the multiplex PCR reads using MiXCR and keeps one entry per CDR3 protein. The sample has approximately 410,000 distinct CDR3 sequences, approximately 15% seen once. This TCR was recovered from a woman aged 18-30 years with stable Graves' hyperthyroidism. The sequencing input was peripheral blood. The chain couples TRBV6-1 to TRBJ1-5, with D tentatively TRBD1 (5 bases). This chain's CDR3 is CASSEVPRAVPNQPQHS. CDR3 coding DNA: TGTGCCAGCAGTGAAGTTCCCAGGGCCGTCCCTAATCAGCCCCAGCATTCT.